This T cell receptor beta chain appears in the sequencing data of a study of cytomegalovirus exposure and HLA in healthy donors. Looking at the study overall: An analysis done earlier identified about 120 million unique TCR beta sequences from about 179 million T cells.

Findings of the study overall: Some 150 TCR beta chains were listed as cytomegalovirus-associated. Later analysis identified over 15,000 TCR beta sequences associated with HLA alleles, using a false discovery rate threshold of 0.05. What a later analysis showed was that several of the most significant clusters appeared linked to common viral pathogens.

This CDR3 contains 14 residues. The ends were cut back, 4 bases at V and 10 bases at J, with 15 bases in the middle. From germline, CDR1 is SGHRS and CDR2 YFSETQ. With 60 Vbeta and 13 Jbeta primers, the PCR was carried out. TCRdb's table, derived via immunoSEQ multiplex PCR, lists solely in-frame clones and lacks some. The profile shows 200,000 to 250,000 clones, about 85% of them singletons. As for this clone: What it binds is unknown.

The rearrangement links TRBV5-1 to TRBJ1-6; weak D call: TRBD1 (6 bases). Sequencing input: PBMCs. This receptor was identified in a human donor in good health. CDR3 coding DNA: TGCGCCAGCAGCCCCAGACCAGGGGACTCACCCCTCCACTTT. This translates into CASSPRPGDSPLHF.